This TCR beta chain was sequenced in a study of cytomegalovirus exposure and HLA in healthy donors. Study-wide context: Within the Caucasian-associated ancestry cluster were roughly 81% of the 300 to 450 genotyped donors. Whole-study results and caveats: In a later analysis, productive TCRs from donors in an Asian-associated ancestry cluster reportedly carried fewer N-insertions than the cohort mean. Most sequenced TCRs were rare (though some public TCRs occurred in many donors).

The V gene's germline CDR1 is SGHRS and CDR2 YFSETQ. V lost 3 bases to trimming and J lost 3 bases, with 24 bases between them. The CDR3 length is 19 residues. This clone was seen a single time. Its antigen is not identified. 60 Vbeta and 13 Jbeta primers were used in PCR. In the original analysis: Unique TCR beta chains totaled some 88 million in a later count, with approximately 11 million of them shared. Here immunoSEQ multiplex PCR was the method, and the copy in TCRdb shows in-frame clones only, minus some. For V, J and clone size, that table is used; D and trimming come from the DNA. This sample has 180,000 or so clones, with around 75% found just once.

Sample: PBMCs. The V gene is TRBV5-1, the J gene TRBJ1-4, with D maybe TRBD1 (6 bases). This TCR derives from a male donor in good health and CMV-seronegative. In nucleotides, the CDR3 is TGCGCCAGCAGCTACACTCATTACGCTACAGGGTCGGCTAATGAAAAACTGTTTTTT. Its protein product is CASSYTHYATGSANEKLFF.